The T cell receptor (beta chain) under discussion was sequenced for a study of CD8+ T cells in alopecia areata. Looking at the study overall: Among treated patients, oral tofacitinib was administered at 5 to 10 mg twice daily.

Treatment described: oral pan-JAK inhibitor, 5-10 mg twice daily. RNA, once extracted, was reverse transcribed into cDNA for use as the sequencing template. Assay: immunoSEQ multiplex PCR; the TCRdb copy retains only in-frame clones and omits some. The table has 150,000 or so clones, roughly two thirds seen once. This clone came up a few times. Antigen specificity is unknown. Study results and limitations: The study found higher clonality in lesional than normal scalp, especially in alopecia totalis/universalis.

The germline V and J ends were trimmed by 5 bases and 8 bases, with 15 bases remaining between them. CDR1 and CDR2 from the germline V gene are SGHTA and FQGNSA. The CDR3 totals 14 residues. The sequencing here drew on CD4+ T cells sorted from blood, taken at week 4, from a patient treated with tofacitinib. The receptor was derived from a human donor with alopecia areata. This chain uses TRBV7-2 with TRBJ1-4, with D perhaps matching TRBD1 (5 bases). CDR3 amino acids: CASSPTGGREKLFF. The CDR3 DNA is TGTGCCAGCAGCCCCACCGGGGGGAGGGAAAAACTGTTTTTT.